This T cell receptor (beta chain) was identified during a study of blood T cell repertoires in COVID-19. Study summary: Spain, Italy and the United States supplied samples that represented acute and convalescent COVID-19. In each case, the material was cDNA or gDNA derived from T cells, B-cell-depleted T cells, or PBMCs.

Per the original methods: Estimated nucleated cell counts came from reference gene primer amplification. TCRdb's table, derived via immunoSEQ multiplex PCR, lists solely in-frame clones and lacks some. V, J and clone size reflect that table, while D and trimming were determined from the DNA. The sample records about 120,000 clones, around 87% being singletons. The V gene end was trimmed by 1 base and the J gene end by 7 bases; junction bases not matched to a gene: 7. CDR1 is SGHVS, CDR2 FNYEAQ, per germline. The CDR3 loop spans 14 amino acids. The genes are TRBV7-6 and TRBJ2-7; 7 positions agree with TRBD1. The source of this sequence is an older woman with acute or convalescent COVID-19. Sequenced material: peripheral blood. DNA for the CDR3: TGTGCCAGCAGCTTAGGTACGACAGGGCGTGAGCAGTACTTC. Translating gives CASSLGTTGREQYF.